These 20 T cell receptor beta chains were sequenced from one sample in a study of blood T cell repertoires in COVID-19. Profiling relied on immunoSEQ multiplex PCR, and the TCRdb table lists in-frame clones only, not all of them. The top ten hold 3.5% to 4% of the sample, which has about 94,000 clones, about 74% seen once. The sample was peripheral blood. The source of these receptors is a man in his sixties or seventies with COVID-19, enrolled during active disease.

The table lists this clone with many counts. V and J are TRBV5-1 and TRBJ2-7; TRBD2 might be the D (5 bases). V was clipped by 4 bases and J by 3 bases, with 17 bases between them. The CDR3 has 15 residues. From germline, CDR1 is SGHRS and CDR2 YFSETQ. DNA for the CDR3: TGCGCCAGCAGCGAAGGGAGTAGCCCCTACTACGAGCAGTACTTC. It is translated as CASSEGSSPYYEQYF.

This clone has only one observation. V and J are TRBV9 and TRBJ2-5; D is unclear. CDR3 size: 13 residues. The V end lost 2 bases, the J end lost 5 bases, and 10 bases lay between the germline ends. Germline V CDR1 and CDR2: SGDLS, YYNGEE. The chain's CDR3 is CASSVPPRETQYF. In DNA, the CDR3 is TGTGCCAGCAGCGTCCCCCCCCGGGAGACCCAGTACTTC.

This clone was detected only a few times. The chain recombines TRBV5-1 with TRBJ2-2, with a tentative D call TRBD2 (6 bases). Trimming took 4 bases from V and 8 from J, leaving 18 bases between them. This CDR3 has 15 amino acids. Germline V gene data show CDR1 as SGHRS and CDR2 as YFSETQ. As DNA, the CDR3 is TGCGCCAGCAGCCGCTTCGGAGGGGACTCGGGGGAGCTGTTTTTT. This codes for CASSRFGGDSGELFF. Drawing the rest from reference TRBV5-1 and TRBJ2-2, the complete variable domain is KAGVTQTPRYLIKTRGQQVTLSCSPISGHRSVSWYQQTPGQGLQFLFEYFSETQRNKGNFPGRFSGRQFSNSRSEMNVSTLELGDSALYLCASSRFGGDSGELFFGEGSRLTVL.

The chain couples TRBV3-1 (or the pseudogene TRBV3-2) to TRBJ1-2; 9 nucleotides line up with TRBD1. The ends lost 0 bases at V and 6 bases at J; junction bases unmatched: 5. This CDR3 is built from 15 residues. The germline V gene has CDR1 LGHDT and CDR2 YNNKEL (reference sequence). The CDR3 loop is CASSQDSGTGHGYTF. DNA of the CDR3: TGTGCCAGCAGCCAAGATTCGGGGACAGGGCATGGCTACACCTTC.

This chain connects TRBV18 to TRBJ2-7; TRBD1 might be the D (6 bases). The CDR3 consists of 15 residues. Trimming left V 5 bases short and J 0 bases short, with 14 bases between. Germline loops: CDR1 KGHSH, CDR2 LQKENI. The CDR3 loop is CASSKGQIISYEQYF. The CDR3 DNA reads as TGTGCCAGCTCAAAGGGACAAATAATCTCCTACGAGCAGTACTTC.

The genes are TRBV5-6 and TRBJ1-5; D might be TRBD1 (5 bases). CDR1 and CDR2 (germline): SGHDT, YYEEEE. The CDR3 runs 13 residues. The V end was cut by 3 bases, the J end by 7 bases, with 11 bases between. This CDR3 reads CASSWGVGQPQHF. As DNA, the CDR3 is TGTGCCAGCAGCTGGGGGGTAGGACAGCCCCAGCATTTT. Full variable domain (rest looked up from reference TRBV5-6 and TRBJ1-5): DAGVTQSPTHLIKTRGQQVTLRCSPKSGHDTVSWYQQALGQGPQFIFQYYEEEERQRGNFPDRFSGHQFPNYSSELNVNALLLGDSALYLCASSWGVGQPQHFGDGTRLSIL.

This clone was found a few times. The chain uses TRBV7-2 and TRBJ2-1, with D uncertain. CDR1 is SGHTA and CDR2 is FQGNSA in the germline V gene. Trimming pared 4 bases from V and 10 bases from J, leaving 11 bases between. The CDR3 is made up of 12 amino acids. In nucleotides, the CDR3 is TGTGCCAGCAGCTCCTACTACTTCGAGCAGTTCTTC. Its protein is CASSSYYFEQFF.

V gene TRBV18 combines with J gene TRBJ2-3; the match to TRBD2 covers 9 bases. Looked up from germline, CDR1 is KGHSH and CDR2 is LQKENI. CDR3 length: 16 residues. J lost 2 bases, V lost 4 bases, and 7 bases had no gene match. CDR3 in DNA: TGTGCCAGCTCACTCGTAGCGGGAGTTGCCACAGATACGCAGTATTTT. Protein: CASSLVAGVATDTQYF.

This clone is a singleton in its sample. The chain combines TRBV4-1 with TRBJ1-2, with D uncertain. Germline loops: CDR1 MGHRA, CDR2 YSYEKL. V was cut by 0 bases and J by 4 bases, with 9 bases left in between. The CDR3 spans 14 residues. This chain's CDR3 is CASSQERGGYGYTF. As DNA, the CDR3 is TGCGCCAGCAGCCAAGAGCGGGGAGGCTATGGCTACACCTTC.

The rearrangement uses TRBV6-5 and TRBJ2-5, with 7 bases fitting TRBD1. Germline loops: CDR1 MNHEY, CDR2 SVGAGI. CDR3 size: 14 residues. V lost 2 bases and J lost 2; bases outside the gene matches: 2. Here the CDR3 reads CASSYEGQQETQYF. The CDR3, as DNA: TGTGCCAGCAGTTACGAGGGACAGCAAGAGACCCAGTACTTC.

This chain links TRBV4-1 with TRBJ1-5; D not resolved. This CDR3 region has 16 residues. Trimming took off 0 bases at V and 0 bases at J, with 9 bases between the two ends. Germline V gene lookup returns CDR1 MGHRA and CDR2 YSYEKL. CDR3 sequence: CASSQDAALSNQPQHF. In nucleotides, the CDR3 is TGCGCCAGCAGCCAAGATGCGGCCCTTAGCAATCAGCCCCAGCATTTT.

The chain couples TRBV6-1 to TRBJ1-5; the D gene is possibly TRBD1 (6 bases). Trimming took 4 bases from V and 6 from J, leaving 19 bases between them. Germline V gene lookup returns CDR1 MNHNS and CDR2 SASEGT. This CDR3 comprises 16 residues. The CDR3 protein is CASSGGGQGLGQPQHF. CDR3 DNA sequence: TGTGCCAGCAGTGGTGGAGGCCAGGGGTTAGGTCAGCCCCAGCATTTT.

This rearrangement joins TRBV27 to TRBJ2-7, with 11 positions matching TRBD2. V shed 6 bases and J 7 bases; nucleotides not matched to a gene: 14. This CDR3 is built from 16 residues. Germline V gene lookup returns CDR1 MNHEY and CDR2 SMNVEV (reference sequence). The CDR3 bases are TGTGCCAGCAGCCCCGACCGGACTAGCGGGTCAGAGGAGCAGTACTTC. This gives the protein CASSPDRTSGSEEQYF.

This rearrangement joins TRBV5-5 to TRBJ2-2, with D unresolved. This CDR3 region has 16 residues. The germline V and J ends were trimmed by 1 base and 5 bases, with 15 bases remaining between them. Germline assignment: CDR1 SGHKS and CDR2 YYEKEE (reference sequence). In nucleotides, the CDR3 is TGTGCCAGCAGCTTGTTGAGCAGCTTGAGGACCGGGGAGCTGTTTTTT. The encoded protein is CASSLLSSLRTGELFF.

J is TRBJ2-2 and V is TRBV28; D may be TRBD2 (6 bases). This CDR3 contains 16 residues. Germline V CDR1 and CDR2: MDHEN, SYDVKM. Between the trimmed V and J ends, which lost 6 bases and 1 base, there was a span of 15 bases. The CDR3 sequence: CASRMPGLVNTGELFF. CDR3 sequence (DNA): TGTGCCAGCAGGATGCCGGGACTGGTGAACACCGGGGAGCTGTTTTTT.

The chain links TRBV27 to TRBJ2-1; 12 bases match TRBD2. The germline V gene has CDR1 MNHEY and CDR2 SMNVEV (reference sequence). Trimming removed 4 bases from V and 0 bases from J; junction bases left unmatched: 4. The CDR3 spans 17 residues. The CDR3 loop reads CASSSPTSGSSYNEQFF. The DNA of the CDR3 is TGTGCCAGCAGTTCCCCGACTAGCGGGAGCTCCTACAATGAGCAGTTCTTC.

The CDR3 DNA sequence: TGTGCCAGCAGTTCCTCCAGCGGGAGCCAAGAGACCCAGTACTTC. This codes for CASSSSSGSQETQYF. This chain connects TRBV6-6 to TRBJ2-5; 8 nucleotides align to TRBD2. Germline lookup yields CDR1 MNHNY and CDR2 SVGAGI (reference sequence). V gave up 4 bases and J gave up 1 base; unmatched junction bases: 5. The CDR3 extends over 15 amino acids.

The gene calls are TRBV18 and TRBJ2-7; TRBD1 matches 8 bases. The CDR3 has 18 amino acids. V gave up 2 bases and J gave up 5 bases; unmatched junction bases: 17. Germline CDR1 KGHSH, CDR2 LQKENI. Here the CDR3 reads CASSPKSGAGTGMHEQYF. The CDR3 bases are TGTGCCAGCTCACCAAAGTCGGGAGCCGGGACAGGAATGCACGAGCAGTACTTC. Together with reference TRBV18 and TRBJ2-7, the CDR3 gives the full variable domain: NAGVMQNPRHLVRRRGQEARLRCSPMKGHSHVYWYRQLPEEGLKFMVYLQKENIIDESGMPKERFSAEFPKEGPSILRIQQVVRGDSAAYFCASSPKSGAGTGMHEQYFGPGTRLTVT.

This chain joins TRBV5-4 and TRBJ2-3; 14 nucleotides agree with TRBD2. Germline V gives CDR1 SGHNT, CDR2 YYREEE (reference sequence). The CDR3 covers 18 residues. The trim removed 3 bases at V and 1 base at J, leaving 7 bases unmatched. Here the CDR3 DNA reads TGTGCCAGCAGCTCCGGGACTAGCGGGAGAGGGGGCACAGATACGCAGTATTTT. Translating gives CASSSGTSGRGGTDTQYF.

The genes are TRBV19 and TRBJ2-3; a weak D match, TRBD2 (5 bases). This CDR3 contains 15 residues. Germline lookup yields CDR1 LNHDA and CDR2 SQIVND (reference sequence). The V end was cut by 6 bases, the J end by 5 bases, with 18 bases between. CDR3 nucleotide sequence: TGTGCCAGTAGGACCAAGGGCCTCGAGGGAGATACGCAGTATTTT. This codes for CASRTKGLEGDTQYF. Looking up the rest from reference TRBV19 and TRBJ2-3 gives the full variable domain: DGGITQSPKYLFRKEGQNVTLSCEQNLNHDAMYWYRQDPGQGLRLIYYSQIVNDFQKGDIAEGYSVSREKKESFPLTVTSAQKNPTAFYLCASRTKGLEGDTQYFGPGTRLTVL.